These 3 T cell receptor beta chains share one sample of origin, sequenced in a study of PD-L1 blockade in urothelial cancer. The sample's time point: pretreatment peripheral blood. Libraries were prepared by immunoSEQ multiplex PCR; TCRdb keeps only in-frame clonotypes and omits some of them. The table lists roughly 52,000 clones, 60% to 85% of them singletons, with 8.5% to 12% in the top ten. The sample consisted of PBMCs, taken around atezolizumab (anti-PD-L1) treatment. These receptors were taken from a man in his 70s with urothelial cancer.

This clone was seen only once. This sequence may be a read error, since a much larger clone differs from it by one base. The chain couples TRBV11-3 to TRBJ1-1, with a tentative D call TRBD1 (5 bases). V lost 3 bases, J lost 1 base, and 6 bases lay in between. CDR1 is SGHNT, CDR2 YENEEA, per germline. CDR3 length: 13 residues. CDR3 sequence: CASSFGQNTEAFF. CDR3 bases: TGTGCCAGCAGCTTTGGACAGAACACTGAAGCTTTCTTT.

This clone was picked up a small number of times. V gene TRBV9 combines with J gene TRBJ1-1, with a weak D call TRBD1 (5 bases). CDR1 is SGDLS, CDR2 YYNGEE, per germline. The CDR3 is made up of 14 amino acids. Trimming stripped 0 bases from V and 6 bases from J, with 12 bases between. For the CDR3, the DNA is TGTGCCAGCAGCGTAGATCAGGGTCCCTCTGAAGCTTTCTTT. Translating gives CASSVDQGPSEAFF.

The gene calls are TRBV11-3 and TRBJ2-7, with D possibly matching TRBD1 (5 bases). In germline, CDR1 is SGHNT, CDR2 YENEEA. The germline V and J ends were trimmed by 1 base and 5 bases, with 12 bases remaining between them. This CDR3 comprises 14 residues. Written as DNA, the CDR3 is TGTGCCAGCAGCTTAGGTCCAGGGAAGAACGAGCAGTACTTC. This translates into CASSLGPGKNEQYF.